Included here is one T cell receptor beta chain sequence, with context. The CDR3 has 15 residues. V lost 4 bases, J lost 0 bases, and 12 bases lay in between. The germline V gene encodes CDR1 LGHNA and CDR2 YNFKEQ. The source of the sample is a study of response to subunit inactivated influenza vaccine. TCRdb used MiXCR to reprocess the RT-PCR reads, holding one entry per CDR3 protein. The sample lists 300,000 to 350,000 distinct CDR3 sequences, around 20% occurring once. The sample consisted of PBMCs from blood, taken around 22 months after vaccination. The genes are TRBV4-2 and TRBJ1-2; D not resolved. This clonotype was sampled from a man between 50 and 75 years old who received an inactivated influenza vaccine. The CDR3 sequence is CASSREVAANYGYTF. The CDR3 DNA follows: TGTGCCAGCAGCCGAGAAGTGGCAGCTAACTATGGCTACACCTTC.